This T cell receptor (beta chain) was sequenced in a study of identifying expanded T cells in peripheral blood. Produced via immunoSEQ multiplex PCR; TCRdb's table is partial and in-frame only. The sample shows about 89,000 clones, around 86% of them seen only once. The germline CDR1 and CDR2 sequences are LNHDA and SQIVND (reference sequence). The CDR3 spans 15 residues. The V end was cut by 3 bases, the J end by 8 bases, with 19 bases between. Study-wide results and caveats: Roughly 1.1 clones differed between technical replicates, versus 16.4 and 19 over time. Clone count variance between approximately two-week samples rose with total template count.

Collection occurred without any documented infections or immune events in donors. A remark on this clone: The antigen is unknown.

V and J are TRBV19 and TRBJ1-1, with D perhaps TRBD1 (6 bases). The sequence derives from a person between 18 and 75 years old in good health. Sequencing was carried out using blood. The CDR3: CASSISGGTLEEAFF. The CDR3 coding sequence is TGTGCCAGTAGTATTTCGGGGGGCACCCTTGAGGAAGCTTTCTTT. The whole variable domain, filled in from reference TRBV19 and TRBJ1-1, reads DGGITQSPKYLFRKEGQNVTLSCEQNLNHDAMYWYRQDPGQGLRLIYYSQIVNDFQKGDIAEGYSVSREKKESFPLTVTSAQKNPTAFYLCASSISGGTLEEAFFGQGTRLTVV.